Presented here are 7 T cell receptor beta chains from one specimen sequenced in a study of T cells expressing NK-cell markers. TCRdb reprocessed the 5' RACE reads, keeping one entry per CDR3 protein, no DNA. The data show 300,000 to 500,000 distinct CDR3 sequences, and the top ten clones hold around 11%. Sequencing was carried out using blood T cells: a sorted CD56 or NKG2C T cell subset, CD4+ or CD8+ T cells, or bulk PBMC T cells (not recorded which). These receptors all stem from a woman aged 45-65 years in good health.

The CDR3 reads CASTPGRTNYGYTF. V is TRBV6-1 and J is TRBJ1-2; without DNA, the TCRdb call of TRBD1 cannot be checked. CDR3 length: 14 residues. Germline lookup yields CDR1 MNHNS and CDR2 SASEGT.

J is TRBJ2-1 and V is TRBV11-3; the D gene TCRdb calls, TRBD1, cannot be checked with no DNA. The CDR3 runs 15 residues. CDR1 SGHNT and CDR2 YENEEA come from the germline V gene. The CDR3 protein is CASSPTGGLYNEQFF.

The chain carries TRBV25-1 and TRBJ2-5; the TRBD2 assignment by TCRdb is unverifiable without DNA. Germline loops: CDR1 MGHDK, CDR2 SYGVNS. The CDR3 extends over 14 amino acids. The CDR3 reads CASSETEGTETQYF.

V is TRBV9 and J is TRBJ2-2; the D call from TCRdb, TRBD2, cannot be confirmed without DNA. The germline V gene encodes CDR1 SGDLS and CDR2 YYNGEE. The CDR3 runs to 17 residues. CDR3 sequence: CASSLLAGVMNTGELFF.

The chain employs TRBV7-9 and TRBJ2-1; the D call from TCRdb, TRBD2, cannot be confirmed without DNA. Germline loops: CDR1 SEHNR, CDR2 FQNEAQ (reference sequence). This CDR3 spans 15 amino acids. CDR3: CASSPTSGRAGEQFF.

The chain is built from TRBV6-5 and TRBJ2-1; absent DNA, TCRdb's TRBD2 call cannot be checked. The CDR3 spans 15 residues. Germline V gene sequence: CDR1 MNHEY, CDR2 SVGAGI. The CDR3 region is CASSRTSGRGDEQFF.

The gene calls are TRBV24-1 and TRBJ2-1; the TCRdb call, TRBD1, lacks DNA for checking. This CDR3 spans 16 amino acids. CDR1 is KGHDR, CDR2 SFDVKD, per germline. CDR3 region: CATSDGKTDLYNEQFF.